These 28 T cell receptor beta chains originate from one sample sequenced in a study of cytomegalovirus exposure and HLA in healthy donors. The PCR contained 60 Vbeta and 13 Jbeta primers. Profiled with immunoSEQ multiplex PCR; TCRdb holds only in-frame clones, not every one. Altogether roughly 90,000 clones are present, roughly 82% being singletons, with the ten largest covering around 3.2%. The sample was PBMCs. The receptors originated from a man in his thirties or forties in good health and CMV-seropositive.

The chain joins TRBV6-1 to TRBJ2-6; D is uncertain. Deletions cut 5 bases from V and 0 bases from J, with 5 bases between. The CDR3 sequence is 14 residues long. From germline, CDR1 is MNHNS and CDR2 SASEGT. CDR3 DNA sequence: TGTGCCAGCAGTACAGACTCTGGGGCCAACGTCCTGACTTTC. Its protein is CASSTDSGANVLTF.

The chain carries TRBV6-5 and TRBJ1-2; 9 bases align to TRBD1. This CDR3 has 16 amino acids. The germline V gene encodes CDR1 MNHEY and CDR2 SVGAGI. Germline trimming cut 0 bases from V and 6 bases from J; bases unmatched to any gene: 8. CDR3 sequence reads: CASSYSTGGQGHGYTF. The CDR3 nucleotides read TGTGCCAGCAGTTACTCGACGGGGGGACAGGGCCATGGCTACACCTTC.

V usage is TRBV7-6 and J usage is TRBJ1-4; 9 bases map to TRBD1. The trim removed 5 bases at V and 6 bases at J, leaving 4 bases unmatched. CDR1 and CDR2 from the germline V gene are SGHVS and FNYEAQ. This CDR3 is 14 amino acids long. The chain's CDR3 is CASSITGGHEKLFF. Written as DNA, the CDR3 is TGTGCCAGCAGCATTACAGGGGGCCATGAAAAACTGTTTTTT.

This clone showed up just once. The chain is built from TRBV13 and TRBJ2-3, with TRBD1 matching over 9 bases. Looked up from germline, CDR1 is PRHDT and CDR2 is FYEKMQ (reference sequence). Losses at the gene ends were 5 bases for V and 2 bases for J; bases not matched to a gene: 11. This CDR3 has 17 amino acids. CDR3 amino acids: CASSHDSWTGDTDTQYF. The CDR3 nucleotides are TGTGCCAGCAGCCACGATTCCTGGACAGGGGACACAGATACGCAGTATTTT.

The chain links TRBV4-3 to TRBJ2-7; 8 bases match TRBD1. Germline V gene sequence: CDR1 LGHNA, CDR2 YSLEER. Trimming took 0 bases from V and 0 from J; bases not matched to a gene: 7. This CDR3 region has 17 residues. CDR3 DNA: TGCGCCAGCAGCCAAGATCTAGACAGGGGTTTCTCCTACGAGCAGTACTTC. Its protein is CASSQDLDRGFSYEQYF.

The genes are TRBV28 and TRBJ2-3; the D gene is possibly TRBD2 (6 bases). Germline V CDR1 and CDR2: MDHEN, SYDVKM. V was shortened by 7 bases and J by 5 bases, with 19 bases between the two germline ends. The CDR3 loop spans 15 amino acids. CDR3 region: CASTSSGLTGDTQYF. For the CDR3, the DNA is TGTGCCAGCACCTCAAGCGGGCTCACGGGAGATACGCAGTATTTT.

This chain's CDR3 is CASSTPDRNTGELFF. The DNA for the CDR3 is TGTGCCAGCTCAACCCCCGACAGGAACACCGGGGAGCTGTTTTTT. The V gene is TRBV18, the J gene TRBJ2-2, with D maybe TRBD1 (5 bases). The CDR3 runs to 15 residues. Trimming removed 5 bases from V and 1 base from J, with 11 bases in between. CDR1 is KGHSH and CDR2 is LQKENI in the germline V gene.

The chain has TRBV7-9 and TRBJ2-3; 9 bases match TRBD2. This CDR3 comprises 15 residues. Per germline, CDR1 SEHNR and CDR2 FQNEAQ (reference sequence). V shed 5 bases and J 3 bases; nucleotides not matched to a gene: 6. For the CDR3, the DNA is TGTGCCAGCAGCCTTCTAGCGGGAACAACAGATACGCAGTATTTT. It yields the protein CASSLLAGTTDTQYF. Variable domain in full (rest from reference TRBV7-9 and TRBJ2-3): DTGVSQNPRHKITKRGQNVTFRCDPISEHNRLYWYRQTLGQGPEFLTYFQNEAQLEKSRLLSDRFSAERPKGSFSTLEIQRTEQGDSAMYLCASSLLAGTTDTQYFGPGTRLTVL.

V gene TRBV5-4 combines with J gene TRBJ2-7; 10 bases map to TRBD1. V dropped 0 bases and J dropped 6; count of bases not matched to a gene: 6. The CDR3 runs to 15 residues. The V gene's germline CDR1 is SGHNT and CDR2 YYREEE (reference sequence). In DNA, the CDR3 is TGTGCCAGCAGCTTGGGGACAGGGGGTTGGATCGAGCAGTACTTC. It yields the protein CASSLGTGGWIEQYF.

The rearrangement links TRBV27 to TRBJ2-3; a weak D match, TRBD2 (6 bases). The CDR3 is made up of 13 amino acids. Germline V lookup: CDR1 MNHEY, CDR2 SMNVEV (reference sequence). V shed 3 bases and J shed 9 bases, with 13 bases lying between them. Here the CDR3 DNA reads TGTGCCAGCAGTTTGACCCAGAGCGGGACGCAGTATTTT. Residues: CASSLTQSGTQYF.

The chain couples TRBV4-1 to TRBJ2-1; D ambiguous. The germline V gene encodes CDR1 MGHRA and CDR2 YSYEKL. This CDR3 has 11 residues. V lost 5 bases, J lost 14 bases, and 13 bases lay in between. The CDR3 sequence is CASSSGPREFF. The DNA for the CDR3 is TGCGCCAGCAGCTCAGGCCCTCGAGAGTTCTTC.

V usage is TRBV6-5 and J usage is TRBJ2-3; 11 nucleotides line up with TRBD2. Per the germline V gene, CDR1 is MNHEY and CDR2 is SVGAGI. Trimming took 4 bases from V and 5 from J; bases not matched to a gene: 8. The CDR3 has 16 amino acids. The CDR3 region has the DNA TGTGCCAGCAGTTTCACTAGCGGGAGAAGGAGAGATACGCAGTATTTT. This translates into CASSFTSGRRRDTQYF.

This sequence joins TRBV7-2 and TRBJ1-5, with D possibly being TRBD1 (5 bases). Per germline, CDR1 SGHTA and CDR2 FQGNSA. The CDR3 length is 15 residues. V was clipped by 5 bases and J by 0 bases, with 11 bases between them. In DNA, the CDR3 is TGTGCCAGCAGCCCACCGGGGGTTAGCAATCAGCCCCAGCATTTT. Amino acids: CASSPPGVSNQPQHF.

The V gene is TRBV7-8, the J gene TRBJ1-3; 10 positions match TRBD1. Germline CDR1 reads SGHVS; CDR2 reads FQNEAQ. Trimming at V came to 5 bases and at J to 4 bases, leaving 8 bases not matched to a gene. This CDR3 region has 16 residues. The CDR3 nucleotides read TGTGCCAGCAGCCCGCGACAGGGGGCGTGGGGAAACACCATATATTTT. Encoded protein: CASSPRQGAWGNTIYF. The variable domain in full, completed from reference TRBV7-8 and TRBJ1-3, reads GAGVSQSPRYKVAKRGQDVALRCDPISGHVSLFWYQQALGQGPEFLTYFQNEAQLDKSGLPSDRFFAERPEGSVSTLKIQRTQQEDSAVYLCASSPRQGAWGNTIYFGEGSWLTVV.

The rearrangement uses TRBV6-6 and TRBJ1-5; weak D call: TRBD1 (5 bases). Per germline, CDR1 MNHNY and CDR2 SVGAGI (reference sequence). The V end was cut by 5 bases, the J end by 0 bases, with 8 bases between. This CDR3 is 14 amino acids long. CDR3 DNA sequence: TGTGCCAGCAGTCCGACAGTTAGCAATCAGCCCCAGCATTTT. As protein: CASSPTVSNQPQHF.

V and J are TRBV7-8 and TRBJ1-2; 12 positions match TRBD1. The CDR3 loop spans 19 amino acids. Unmatched junction bases numbered 13, after V lost 1 base and J lost 4 bases. Germline V gives CDR1 SGHVS, CDR2 FQNEAQ. CDR3 sequence (DNA): TGTGCCAGCAGCTTAGATGAGGGACAGGGGGCTCGTTACAGCTATGGCTACACCTTC. It is translated as CASSLDEGQGARYSYGYTF.

This chain links TRBV28 with TRBJ2-5, with no clear D. The CDR3 runs 11 residues. The V end lost 5 bases, the J end lost 1 base, and 2 bases lay between the germline ends. CDR1 is MDHEN, CDR2 SYDVKM, per germline. DNA of the CDR3: TGTGCCAGCAGTCTCCAAGAGACCCAGTACTTC. The encoded protein is CASSLQETQYF.

This clone is classed as medium-sized. This chain connects TRBV25-1 to TRBJ2-7; D is perhaps TRBD2 (6 bases). Germline V gene lookup returns CDR1 MGHDK and CDR2 SYGVNS. Trimming took off 7 bases at V and 5 bases at J, with 18 bases between the two ends. There are 14 residues in the CDR3. CDR3 residues: CASTNSAGSDEQYF. CDR3 sequence (DNA): TGTGCCAGCACAAATTCCGCGGGGTCTGACGAGCAGTACTTC.

The chain uses TRBV6-5 and TRBJ1-6; D remains unclear. The CDR3 runs 14 residues. V was clipped by 4 bases and J by 1 base, with 5 bases between them. Germline V CDR1 and CDR2: MNHEY, SVGAGI. The CDR3 region has the DNA TGTGCCAGCAGTTCCCAGTCCTATAATTCACCCCTCCACTTT. Protein product: CASSSQSYNSPLHF.

The chain links TRBV19 to TRBJ2-7; D may be TRBD1 (6 bases). Trimming stripped 3 bases from V and 2 bases from J, with 11 bases between. This CDR3 spans 14 amino acids. The germline V gene has CDR1 LNHDA and CDR2 SQIVND (reference sequence). CDR3 bases: TGTGCCAGTAGTATGCAGGGGCCCCCCTACGAGCAGTACTTC. Protein: CASSMQGPPYEQYF.

CDR3 sequence (DNA): TGTGCCAGCAGTCTCGTGGCCACAGTATTCTACGAGCAGTACTTC. Translating it yields CASSLVATVFYEQYF. The chain joins TRBV11-2 to TRBJ2-7; no reliable D call. The germline CDR1 and CDR2 sequences are SGHAT and FQNNGV. The ends were cut back, 6 bases at V and 3 bases at J, with 18 bases in the middle. CDR3 length equals 15 residues.

The chain couples TRBV11-2 to TRBJ2-4, with TRBD2 identical over 10 bases. Germline CDR1 reads SGHAT; CDR2 reads FQNNGV. The V and J ends lost 1 base and 8 bases, in that order; junction bases with no gene match: 5. The CDR3 runs 15 residues. CDR3 sequence reads: CASSLGASGSYIQYF. The CDR3 DNA sequence: TGTGCCAGCAGCTTAGGTGCTAGCGGGAGCTACATTCAGTACTTC.

The V gene is TRBV6-1, the J gene TRBJ1-3; D not resolved. Trimming took 2 bases from V and 0 from J, leaving 8 bases between them. Germline assignment: CDR1 MNHNS and CDR2 SASEGT. This CDR3 is built from 15 residues. CDR3 protein: CASSEQAGSGNTIYF. CDR3 in DNA: TGTGCCAGCAGTGAACAGGCCGGCTCTGGAAACACCATATATTTT.

The chain has TRBV28 and TRBJ2-3; 11 nucleotides agree with TRBD2. V shed 4 bases, J shed 1 base, and the junction held 7 bases outside the gene matches. Germline V gene sequence: CDR1 MDHEN, CDR2 SYDVKM. There are 17 residues in the CDR3. This chain's CDR3 is CASSSSLGLAGTDTQYF. The DNA for the CDR3 is TGTGCCAGCAGTTCGTCATTGGGACTAGCGGGCACAGATACGCAGTATTTT.

The rearrangement joins TRBV7-9 to TRBJ2-1; 9 positions match TRBD2. This CDR3 has 15 amino acids. Germline CDR1 SEHNR, CDR2 FQNEAQ (reference sequence). The V gene end was trimmed by 0 bases and the J gene end by 4 bases; junction bases not matched to a gene: 1. The CDR3: CASSLAGLAYNEQFF. Here the CDR3 DNA reads TGTGCCAGCAGCTTAGCAGGACTAGCGTACAATGAGCAGTTCTTC.

V and J are TRBV18 and TRBJ2-3, with 7 positions matching TRBD1. The germline gives CDR1 KGHSH, CDR2 LQKENI. V was clipped by 6 bases and J by 4 bases; unmatched bases: 10. The CDR3 is made up of 15 amino acids. DNA of the CDR3: TGTGCCAGCTCGCTTACAGGGGAGCACGCAGATACGCAGTATTTT. It yields the protein CASSLTGEHADTQYF.

The chain joins TRBV6-5 to TRBJ1-1; no clear D. This CDR3 is built from 13 residues. V lost 5 bases to trimming and J lost 5 bases, with 12 bases between them. The germline V gene encodes CDR1 MNHEY and CDR2 SVGAGI. Here the CDR3 reads CASSEDQVTEAFF. DNA of the CDR3: TGTGCCAGCAGTGAAGATCAGGTGACTGAAGCTTTCTTT.

This chain joins TRBV5-1 and TRBJ1-1, with a possible D match to TRBD1 (6 bases). Trimming removed 0 bases at V and 11 bases at J, with 11 bases between. The CDR3 is 12 residues long. The V gene's germline CDR1 is SGHRS and CDR2 YFSETQ. The CDR3 protein is CASSLAAGDAFF. CDR3 bases: TGCGCCAGCAGCTTGGCGGCAGGGGATGCTTTCTTT.